This T cell receptor (beta chain) is from a study of T cell responses to AZD1222 COVID-19 vaccine (TCRdb year 2021). Regarding the research as a whole: A total of 230 to 250 trial participants underwent TCR sequencing, of whom 207 received two doses of AZD1222 and about 26 received two doses of the MenACWY control vaccine. Enrollment into the trials was organized by age into subgroups of 18-55, 56-69 and 70-plus years, and those subgroups contained roughly 140, 27 and 60 TCR-sequenced participants, respectively. Summary of the overall study and its limitations: Reportedly, close to half of the unique spike-specific TCRs recognized epitopes lying outside the regions that are mutated in the B.1.351 and B.1.1.7 variants. After two AZD1222 doses, both the breadth and the depth of spike-specific TCRs were significantly higher than at day 0 and than in MenACWY recipients. The 56-69-year group was small, and its depth increase did not reach significance, likely because of low power. Only five or six AZD1222 recipients were SARS-CoV-2 seropositive at baseline, limiting conclusions about previously exposed vaccinees. Because no day 14 peak-response samples were available, repertoires were characterized only after the peak T cell response. Participants were mostly white British, with more females than males. The authors suggested clonal diversity may have been underestimated. CD4 TCRs associated with the vaccine covered the entire spike protein, and the dominant responses were in regions 160-218 and 743-854.

CDR1 and CDR2 were assigned from the germline V gene as SNHLY and FYNNEI. Between the V and J ends, shortened by 8 bases and 6 bases respectively, the junction contains 16 bases. The CDR3 numbers 14 residues from cysteine through phenylalanine. The entry retains the CDR3 DNA only, 42 bases that are in frame from base 1. Sample time point, as interpreted from the label and publication: about 28 days (+/-7) after the second vaccine dose. Because spike-specific TCR depth and breadth did not differ between the two schedules, AZD1222 recipients who got a second dose at roughly 4 weeks were pooled with those who got a second dose at roughly 12 weeks. Vaccinee samples were obtained from the UK trials COV001 and COV002, which included a single-blind randomized controlled phase 2/3 trial of AZD1222 (ChAdOx1 nCoV-19) in healthy adults. For TCRbeta chain sequencing, PBMC samples from trial participants were taken at day 0 and at day 28 after the second dose.

The CDR3 regions of human TCRbeta chains were subjected to immunosequencing. As for the authors' bioinformatics: Repertoire TCRs were checked for matches against a reference library of SARS-CoV-2-specific TCRs that had been generated using the MIRA antigen-specificity platform. Breadth meant the fraction of unique TCRs that were SARS-CoV-2-associated, whereas depth meant the fraction of total T cells that were SARS-CoV-2-associated. Using the MIRA data, each spike-specific TCR was assigned both to the spike region to which the TCR was reactive and to a CD4 or CD8 class. Log10-transformed breadth and depth values were compared by one-way ANOVA with Sidak's multiple comparisons tests. TCRdb re-hosts the immuneACCESS table, in-frame sequences only. Its copies lack some clones; in the studies checked, an unresolved V gene accounts for under half of them, and the cause for the rest is not known. Clone size and V and J calls were adopted from that table, with D and trimming inferred from the DNA. The sample table contains about 150,000 clones; only one count was recorded for about nine tenths of them. The top ten clones comprise approximately 9.1% of the sample.

Comment on this clone: This receptor's antigen is unknown. Base qualities were left out, and no much larger clone turns up one base away.

This TCR was recovered from an adult who received the AZD1222 COVID-19 vaccine. Specimen: peripheral blood, collected 28 days after the second AZD1222 dose. The chain is made from TRBV2 and TRBJ1-4; possibly the D gene is TRBD1, per 5 matching bases. The DNA sequence is given as TGTGCCAGCGAGAGCGACAGAATCGATGAAAAACTGTTTTTT. The encoded protein is CASESDRIDEKLFF.